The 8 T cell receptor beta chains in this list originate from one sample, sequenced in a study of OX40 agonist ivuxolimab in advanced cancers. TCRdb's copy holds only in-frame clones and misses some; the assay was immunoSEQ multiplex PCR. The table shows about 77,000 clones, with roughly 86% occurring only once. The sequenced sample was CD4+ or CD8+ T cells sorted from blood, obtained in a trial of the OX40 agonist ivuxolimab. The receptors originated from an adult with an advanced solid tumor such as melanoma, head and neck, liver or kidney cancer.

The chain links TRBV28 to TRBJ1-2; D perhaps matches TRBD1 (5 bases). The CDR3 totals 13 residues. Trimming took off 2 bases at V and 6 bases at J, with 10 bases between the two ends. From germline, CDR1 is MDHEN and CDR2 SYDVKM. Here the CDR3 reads CASSLAGLNGYTF. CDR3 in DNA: TGTGCCAGCAGTTTAGCAGGGTTGAATGGCTACACCTTC.

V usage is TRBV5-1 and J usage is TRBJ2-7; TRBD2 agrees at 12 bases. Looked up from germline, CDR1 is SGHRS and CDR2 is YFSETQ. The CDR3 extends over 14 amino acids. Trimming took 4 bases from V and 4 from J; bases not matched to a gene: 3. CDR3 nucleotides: TGCGCCAGCAGCATGACTAGCGGGAGTTACGAGCAGTACTTC. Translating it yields CASSMTSGSYEQYF. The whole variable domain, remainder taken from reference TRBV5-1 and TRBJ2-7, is KAGVTQTPRYLIKTRGQQVTLSCSPISGHRSVSWYQQTPGQGLQFLFEYFSETQRNKGNFPGRFSGRQFSNSRSEMNVSTLELGDSALYLCASSMTSGSYEQYFGPGTRLTVT.

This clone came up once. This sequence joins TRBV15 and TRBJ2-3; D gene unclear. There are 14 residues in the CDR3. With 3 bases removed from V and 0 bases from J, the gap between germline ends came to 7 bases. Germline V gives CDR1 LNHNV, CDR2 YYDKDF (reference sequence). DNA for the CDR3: TGTGCCACCAGCAGGCCGCCGAGCACAGATACGCAGTATTTT. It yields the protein CATSRPPSTDTQYF.

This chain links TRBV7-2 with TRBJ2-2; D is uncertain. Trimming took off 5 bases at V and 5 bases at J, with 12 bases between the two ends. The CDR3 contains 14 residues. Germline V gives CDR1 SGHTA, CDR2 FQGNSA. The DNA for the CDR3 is TGTGCCAGCAGCCCTCGGGTGGTGACCGGGGAGCTGTTTTTT. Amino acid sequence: CASSPRVVTGELFF.

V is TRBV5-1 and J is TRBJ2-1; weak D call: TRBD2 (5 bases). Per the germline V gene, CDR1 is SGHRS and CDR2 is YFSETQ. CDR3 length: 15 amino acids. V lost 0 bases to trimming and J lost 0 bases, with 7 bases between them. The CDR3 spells CASSLELVSYNEQFF. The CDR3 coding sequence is TGCGCCAGCAGCTTGGAACTAGTCTCCTACAATGAGCAGTTCTTC.

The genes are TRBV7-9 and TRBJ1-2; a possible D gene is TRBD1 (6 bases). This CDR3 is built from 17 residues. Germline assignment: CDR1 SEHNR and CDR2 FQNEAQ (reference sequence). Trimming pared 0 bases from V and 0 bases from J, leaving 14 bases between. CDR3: CASSLAHRGGANYGYTF. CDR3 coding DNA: TGTGCCAGCAGCTTAGCGCATAGAGGGGGAGCTAACTATGGCTACACCTTC.

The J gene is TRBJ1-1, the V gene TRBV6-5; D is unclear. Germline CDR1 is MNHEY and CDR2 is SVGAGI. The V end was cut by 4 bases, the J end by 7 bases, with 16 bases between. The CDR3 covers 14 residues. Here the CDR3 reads CASSFIPGGGEAFF. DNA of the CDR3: TGTGCCAGCAGTTTCATACCTGGAGGTGGTGAAGCTTTCTTT.

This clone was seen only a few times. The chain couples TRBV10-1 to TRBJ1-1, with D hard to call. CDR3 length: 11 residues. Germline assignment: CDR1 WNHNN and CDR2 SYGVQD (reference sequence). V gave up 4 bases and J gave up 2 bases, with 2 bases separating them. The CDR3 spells CASSGNTEAFF. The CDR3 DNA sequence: TGCGCCAGCAGTGGTAACACTGAAGCTTTCTTT.